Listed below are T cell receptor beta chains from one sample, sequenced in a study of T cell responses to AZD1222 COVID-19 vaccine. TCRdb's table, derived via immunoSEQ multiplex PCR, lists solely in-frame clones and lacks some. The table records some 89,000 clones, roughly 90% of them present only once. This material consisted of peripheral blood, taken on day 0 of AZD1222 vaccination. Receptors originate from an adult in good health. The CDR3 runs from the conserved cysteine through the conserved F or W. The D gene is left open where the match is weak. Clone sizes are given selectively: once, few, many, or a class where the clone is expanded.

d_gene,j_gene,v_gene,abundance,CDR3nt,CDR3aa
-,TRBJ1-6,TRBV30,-,TGTGCCTGGAGTAGTCAGCAGAGCTCCTATAATTCACCCCTCCACTTT,CAWSSQQSSYNSPLHF
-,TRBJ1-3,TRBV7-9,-,TGTGCCAGCAGCGCCGGATGGGGAGGAAACACCATATATTTT,CASSAGWGGNTIYF
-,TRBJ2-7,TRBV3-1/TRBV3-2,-,TGTGCCAGCAGCCGGGGGTCCGGGGACGAGCAGTACTTC,CASSRGSGDEQYF
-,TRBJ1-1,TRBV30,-,TGTGCCTGGAGTGGGAGGGGTGGCCCTGAAGCTTTCTTT,CAWSGRGGPEAFF
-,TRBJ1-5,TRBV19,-,TGTGCCAGCGACGGTATCGACAATCAGCCCCAGCATTTT,CASDGIDNQPQHF
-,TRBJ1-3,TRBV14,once,TGTGCCAGCAGCCAAGACAATCCTGGAAACACCATATATTTT,CASSQDNPGNTIYF
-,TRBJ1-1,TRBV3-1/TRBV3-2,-,TGTGCCAGCCTTTCCTGGGGCACTGAAGCTTTCTTT,CASLSWGTEAFF
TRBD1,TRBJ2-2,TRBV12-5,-,TGTGCTAGTGGTTTGCCGGGGACAGGGGGCACCGGGGAGCTGTTTTTT,CASGLPGTGGTGELFF
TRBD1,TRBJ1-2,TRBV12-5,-,TGTGCTAGTGGGCCCTTCTTGACAGGGCACTATGGCTACACCTTC,CASGPFLTGHYGYTF
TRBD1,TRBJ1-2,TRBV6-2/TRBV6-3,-,TGTGCCAGCAGCTCTATAAGCCGGGACAGACCCTATGGCTACACCTTC,CASSSISRDRPYGYTF
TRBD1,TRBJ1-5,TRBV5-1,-,TGCGCCAGCAGCTCCGGGACAGGGGGCAGCAATCAGCCCCAGCATTTT,CASSSGTGGSNQPQHF
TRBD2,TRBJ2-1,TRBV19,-,TGTGCCAGTAGTGGATCTAGCGGGGGCTCCTACAATGAGCAGTTCTTC,CASSGSSGGSYNEQFF
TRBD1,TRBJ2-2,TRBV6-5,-,TGTGCCAGCAGCCCGGACAGGGTCACCGGGGAGCTGTTTTTT,CASSPDRVTGELFF
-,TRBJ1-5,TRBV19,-,TGTGCCAGTAGAACTAACAGAGACCAGCCCCAGCATTTT,CASRTNRDQPQHF
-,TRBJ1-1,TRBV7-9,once,TGTGCCAGCAGCCGGGACGTGAAAACTGAAGCTTTCTTT,CASSRDVKTEAFF
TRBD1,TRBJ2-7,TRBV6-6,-,TGTGCCAGCAGTTTAGGACAGGGCCGGGACGAGCAGTACTTC,CASSLGQGRDEQYF
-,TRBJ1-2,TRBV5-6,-,TGTGCCAGCAGCTTGCTAGGGGGCTACACCTTC,CASSLLGGYTF
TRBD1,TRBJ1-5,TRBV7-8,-,TGTGCCAGCAGCTTACAGGGGGGCGGTCAGCCCCAGCATTTT,CASSLQGGGQPQHF
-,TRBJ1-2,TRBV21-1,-,TGTGCCAGCAGCCCCCCCGGAGGGAGTAACTATGGCTACACCTTC,CASSPPGGSNYGYTF
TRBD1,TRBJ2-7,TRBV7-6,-,TGTGCCAGCAGCCCGGACAGGAGGTCCTACGAGCAGTACTTC,CASSPDRRSYEQYF
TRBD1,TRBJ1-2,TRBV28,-,TGTGCCAGCAGAGGAACAGGGGGTATTGGTGGCTACACCTTC,CASRGTGGIGGYTF
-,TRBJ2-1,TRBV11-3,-,TGTGCCAGCAGCTTAAGCGGTCAGAATGAGCAGTTCTTC,CASSLSGQNEQFF
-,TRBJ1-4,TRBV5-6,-,TGTGCCAGCAGCTTTGGGACTCCGCCATCAACTAATGAAAAACTGTTTTTT,CASSFGTPPSTNEKLFF
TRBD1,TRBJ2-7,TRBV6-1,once,TGTGCCAGCAGTGAAGGGACAGGGGCCGTCGAGCAGTACTTC,CASSEGTGAVEQYF
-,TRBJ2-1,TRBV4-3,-,TGCGCCAGCAGCCGAAGTGAGGGGGGGAGGAATGAGCAGTTCTTC,CASSRSEGGRNEQFF
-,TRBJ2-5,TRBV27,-,TGTGCCAGCAGTTTATTTTTCCGGGGCAGCCAAGAGACCCAGTACTTC,CASSLFFRGSQETQYF
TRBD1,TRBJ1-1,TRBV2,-,TGTGCCAGCAGTTGGACAGGGAGTGCTGAAGCTTTCTTT,CASSWTGSAEAFF
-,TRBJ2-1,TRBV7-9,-,TGTGCCAGCAGCTTAGGAGGAGATCACTACAATGAGCAGTTCTTC,CASSLGGDHYNEQFF
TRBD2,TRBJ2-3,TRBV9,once,TGTGCCAGCAGCGTAGTAATTAGCGGGCCCACAGATACGCAGTATTTT,CASSVVISGPTDTQYF
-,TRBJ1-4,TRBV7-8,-,TGTGCCAGCAGCCCCCGAGGGGCGACTAATGAAAAACTGTTTTTT,CASSPRGATNEKLFF
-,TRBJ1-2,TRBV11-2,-,TGTGCCAGCAGCTTAGTTACGGGGGCGGGCTATGGCTACACCTTC,CASSLVTGAGYGYTF
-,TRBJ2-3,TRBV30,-,TGTGCCGGGACATCCGGAGGAGATACGCAGTATTTT,CAGTSGGDTQYF
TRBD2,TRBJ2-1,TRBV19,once,TGTGCCAGTAGCCACGGGGGGGCGGGAGGTTACAATGAGCAGTTCTTC,CASSHGGAGGYNEQFF
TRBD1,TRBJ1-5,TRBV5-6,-,TGTGCCAGCAGCTTTTTCGACAGGGAGGATCAGCCCCAGCATTTT,CASSFFDREDQPQHF
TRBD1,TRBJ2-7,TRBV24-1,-,TGTGCCACCAGTGATCGGGACAGGGGCTACGAGCAGTACTTC,CATSDRDRGYEQYF
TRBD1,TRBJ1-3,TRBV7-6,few,TGTGCCAGCAGCCCTTTATTCCGGACAGGGCGGGAAAACACCATATATTTT,CASSPLFRTGRENTIYF
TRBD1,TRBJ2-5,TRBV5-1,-,TGCGCCAGCAGCCGACCGGGACAGCTATTTCAAGAGACCCAGTACTTC,CASSRPGQLFQETQYF
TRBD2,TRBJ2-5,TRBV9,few,TGTGCCAGCAGCGTAGTCAGCGGGAGGCAAGAGACCCAGTACTTC,CASSVVSGRQETQYF
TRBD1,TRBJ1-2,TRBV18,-,TGTGCCAGCTCCGGGACAGCAACACCGACTAACTATGGCTACACCTTC,CASSGTATPTNYGYTF
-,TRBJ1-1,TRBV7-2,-,TGTGCCAGCAGCTTAGGGGGGGTACCCAACACTGAAGCTTTCTTT,CASSLGGVPNTEAFF
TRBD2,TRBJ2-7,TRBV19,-,TGTGCCAGTAGTGCCGGGGGGACGTTGGGCTACGAGCAGTACTTC,CASSAGGTLGYEQYF
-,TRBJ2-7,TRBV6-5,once,TGTGCCAGCACGACAGTCCTAACCCTTACCTACGAGCAGTACTTC,CASTTVLTLTYEQYF
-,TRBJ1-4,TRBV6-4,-,TGTGCCAGCGCGGGACTATTCCAGTGCTTCAATGAAAAACTGTTTTTT,CASAGLFQCFNEKLFF
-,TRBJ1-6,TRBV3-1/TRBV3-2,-,TGTGCCAGCAGCCAAGTTCATAGGGGAAATTCACCCCTCCACTTT,CASSQVHRGNSPLHF
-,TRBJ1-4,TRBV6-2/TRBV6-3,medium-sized,TGTGCCAGCAGTTACGGAGGTTCAACTAATGAAAAACTGTTTTTT,CASSYGGSTNEKLFF
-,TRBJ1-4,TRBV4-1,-,TGCGCCAGCAGCCCCCGGGACTATAATGAAAAACTGTTTTTT,CASSPRDYNEKLFF
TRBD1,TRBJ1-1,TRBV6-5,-,TGTGCCAGCAGTCCACAGGGGGGGGGTTTTGAAGCTTTCTTT,CASSPQGGGFEAFF
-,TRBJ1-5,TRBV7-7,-,TGTGCCAGCAGCTTAGACGGGGGGGGCAGCCATTTAATCATCGGCAATCAGCCCCAGCATTTT,CASSLDGGGSHLIIGNQPQHF
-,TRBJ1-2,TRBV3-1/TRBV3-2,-,TGTGCCAGCAGCCGACCTGCCGGGGTGGATGGCTACACCTTC,CASSRPAGVDGYTF
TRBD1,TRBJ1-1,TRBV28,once,TGTGCCAGCAGTTTTTCAGCGGCAGGGGGCGCAACGAGGGGTGAAGCTTTCTTT,CASSFSAAGGATRGEAFF
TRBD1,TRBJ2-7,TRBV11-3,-,TGTGCCAGCAGCTTGACCGGACAGGGGCAACACGAGCAGTACTTC,CASSLTGQGQHEQYF
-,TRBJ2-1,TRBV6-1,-,TGTGCCAGCAGTGAAGCGAGGCGGGGTGAGCAGTTCTTC,CASSEARRGEQFF
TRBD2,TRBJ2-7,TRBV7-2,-,TGTGCCAGCAGCTCCCTCCGACTAGCGGGGGTTTCTGACGAGCAGTACTTC,CASSSLRLAGVSDEQYF
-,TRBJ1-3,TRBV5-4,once,TGTGCCAGTCAAGGGTCTGGAAACACCATATATTTT,CASQGSGNTIYF
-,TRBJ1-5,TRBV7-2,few,TGTGCCAGCAGTCAAGGGGCGGGTCAGCCCCAGCATTTT,CASSQGAGQPQHF